This T cell receptor beta chain was recorded in a study of blood T cells in healthy people across ages. PCR was performed a second time for about 7 to 12 cycles using a sample-barcoded 5' primer and a J-beta primer mix. Tagging of each cDNA molecule was performed by a template-switch adaptor with 12 random nucleotides. In TCRdb, the 5' RACE reads were re-called with MiXCR into one record per CDR3 protein. Of 850,000 to 1,000,000 distinct CDR3 sequences listed, 51% are singletons. V shed 5 bases and J shed 4 bases, with 15 bases lying between them. CDR3 length: 13 amino acids. Germline V gene lookup returns CDR1 DFQATT and CDR2 SNEGSKA (reference sequence). Study-wide points: Across the age range, TCR beta diversity per million T cells fell in a roughly linear way. Estimates drawn from one million T cells were deemed to understate diversity. Diversity was higher, and naive CD4+ cells more numerous, in long-lived donors than in aged donors.

This clonotype was recorded a few times. Its cognate antigen is unknown. The specimen was blood. The chain has TRBV20-1 and TRBJ2-7, with D maybe TRBD2 (5 bases). The receptor was isolated from a woman aged 55-70 years in good health. CDR3 DNA: TGCAGTGCTTATTACACGGGATCATACGAGCAGTACTTC. This gives the protein CSAYYTGSYEQYF.